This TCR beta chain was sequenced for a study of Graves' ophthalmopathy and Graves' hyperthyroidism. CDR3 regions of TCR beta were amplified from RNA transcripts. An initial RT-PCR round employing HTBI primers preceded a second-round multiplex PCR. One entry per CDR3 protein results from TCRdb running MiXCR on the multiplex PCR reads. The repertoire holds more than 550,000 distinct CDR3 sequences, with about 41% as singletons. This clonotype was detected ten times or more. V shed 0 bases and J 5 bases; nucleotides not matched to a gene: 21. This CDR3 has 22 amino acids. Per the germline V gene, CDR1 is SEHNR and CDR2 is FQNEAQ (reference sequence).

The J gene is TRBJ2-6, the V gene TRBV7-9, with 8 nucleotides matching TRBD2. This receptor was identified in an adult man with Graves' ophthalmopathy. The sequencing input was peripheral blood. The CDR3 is CASSLAFAGTRVTWDWANVLTF. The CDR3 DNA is TGTGCCAGCAGCTTAGCGTTTGCCGGGACTAGGGTTACCTGGGACTGGGCCAACGTCCTGACTTTC.